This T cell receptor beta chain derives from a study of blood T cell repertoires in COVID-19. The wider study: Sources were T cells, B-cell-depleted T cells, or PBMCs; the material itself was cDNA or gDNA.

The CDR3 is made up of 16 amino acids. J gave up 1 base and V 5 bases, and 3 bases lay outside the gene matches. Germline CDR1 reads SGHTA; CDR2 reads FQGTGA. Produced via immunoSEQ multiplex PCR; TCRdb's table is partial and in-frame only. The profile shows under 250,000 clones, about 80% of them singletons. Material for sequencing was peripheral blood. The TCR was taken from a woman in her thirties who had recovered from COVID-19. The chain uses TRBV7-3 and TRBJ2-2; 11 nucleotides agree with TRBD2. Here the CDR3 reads CASSLGTSGNTGELFF. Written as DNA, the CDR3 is TGTGCCAGCAGCCTAGGGACTAGCGGGAACACCGGGGAGCTGTTTTTT.